Presented here are 15 T cell receptor beta chains from one specimen sequenced in a study of T cells in women clearing cervical HPV infection. Produced via immunoSEQ multiplex PCR; TCRdb's table is partial and in-frame only. The sample's table shows about 16,000 clones. Sequences were obtained from blood buffy coat. Every receptor here comes from a woman aged 18 to 75 with a cervical HPV16 infection that either progressed to CIN3+ or cleared (not recorded which).

Points on this clone: The missing CDR3 end, 3 residues past where the read stops, is filled in from the germline J gene. V usage is TRBV28 and J usage is TRBJ2-1; 12 positions match TRBD2. V shed 2 bases and J 6 bases; nucleotides not matched to a gene: 5. Looked up from germline, CDR1 is MDHEN and CDR2 is SYDVKM. The CDR3 runs to 16 residues. Partial CDR3 DNA: TGTGCCAGCAGTTTACGGACTAGCGGGGCTATCAATGAG. It codes for CASSLRTSGAINE. The CDR3 in full is CASSLRTSGAINEQFF. Using reference TRBV28 and TRBJ2-1 for the parts outside the CDR3, the full variable domain is DVKVTQSSRYLVKRTGEKVFLECVQDMDHENMFWYRQDPGLGLRLIYFSYDVKMKEKGDIPEGYSVSREKKERFSLILESASTNQTSMYLCASSLRTSGAINEQFFGPGTRLTVL.

About this clone itself: The read terminates 3 residues before the CDR3 end, so the remaining end is supplied by the germline J gene. The gene calls are TRBV19 and TRBJ1-5; 7 nucleotides line up with TRBD1. Germline assignment: CDR1 LNHDA and CDR2 SQIVND (reference sequence). The CDR3 is 15 residues long. Trimming at V came to 7 bases and at J to 0 bases, leaving 6 bases not matched to a gene. The covered CDR3 bases are TGTGCCAGTACTACAGGGGCGATTAGCAATCAGCCC. Its translation is CASTTGAISNQP. The entire CDR3 reads CASTTGAISNQPQHF.

The CDR3 sequence: CASSPLGTGAQETQYF. The part of the CDR3 DNA that was read is TGTGCCAGCTCACCATTGGGGACAGGGGCGCAAGAGACC. The chain combines TRBV18 with TRBJ2-5; 10 nucleotides line up with TRBD1. The DNA ends 3 residues before the CDR3 does, and the rest of the CDR3 is filled in from the germline J gene. Germline CDR1 and CDR2: KGHSH and LQKENI. The CDR3 contains 16 residues. V lost 2 bases and J lost 2; bases outside the gene matches: 5.

On this clone: The read terminates 3 residues ahead of where the CDR3 ends, so the germline J gene completes it. The chain links TRBV14 to TRBJ1-2; unclear D gene. The CDR3 spans 13 residues. The germline V gene encodes CDR1 SGHDN and CDR2 FVKESK. CDR3 sequence: CASSPSRGYGYTF. CDR3 bases read: TGTGCCAGCAGCCCCTCCCGGGGATACGGC. The entire variable domain, with the rest obtained from reference TRBV14 and TRBJ1-2, is as follows: EAGVTQFPSHSVIEKGQTVTLRCDPISGHDNLYWYRRVMGKEIKFLLHFVKESKQDESGMPNNRFLAERTGGTYSTLKVQPAELEDSGVYFCASSPSRGYGYTFGSGTRLTVV.

Details on this clone: The read gets to within 3 residues of the CDR3 end, and the germline J gene fills in the rest. The rearrangement uses TRBV6-4 and TRBJ1-1, with D possibly TRBD1 on 5 matching bases. The CDR3 loop spans 13 amino acids. Per germline, CDR1 MRHNA and CDR2 SNTAGT. With 0 bases removed from V and 5 bases from J, the gap between germline ends came to 7 bases. The DNA read from the CDR3 is TGTGCCAGCAGTGACTCGCGGGGGACTGAA. Protein product: CASSDSRGTE. The CDR3 as a whole reads CASSDSRGTEAFF.

Regarding this clone: The observed sequence ends 3 residues before the CDR3 terminus, with the missing tail filled in from the germline J gene. This chain uses TRBV14 with TRBJ2-7, with 8 bases that match TRBD1. Germline CDR1 and CDR2: SGHDN and FVKESK. CDR3 length: 16 residues. J lost 6 bases, V lost 1 base, and 11 bases had no gene match. CDR3 residues: CASSQGRRGLTGEQYF. Incomplete CDR3 DNA: TGTGCCAGCAGCCAAGGCCGCAGGGGGCTCACGGGCGAG.

Regarding this clone: The CDR3 is cut off 3 residues early in the read; its end comes from the germline J gene. J is TRBJ2-7 and V is TRBV28, with 15 bases that match TRBD2. Trimming cost V 2 bases and J 0 bases; bases outside gene matches: 5. CDR3 length: 18 residues. Germline V gives CDR1 MDHEN, CDR2 SYDVKM. The CDR3 loop reads CASSLEGLAGGVSYEQYF. CDR3 bases read: TGTGCCAGCAGTTTAGAGGGACTAGCGGGGGGCGTCTCCTACGAG.

Judged by frequency, this clone is medium-sized. The read finishes 3 residues shy of the CDR3 end, and the germline J gene is used to complete it. The gene calls are TRBV7-3 and TRBJ2-5; 12 bases align to TRBD2. J was trimmed by 4 bases and V by 4 bases; bases with no gene match: 4. The CDR3 covers 15 residues. Germline V gene sequence: CDR1 SGHTA, CDR2 FQGTGA. The CDR3 sequence: CASSSSGGAGETQYF. CDR3 DNA, as far as it was read: TGTGCCAGCAGCTCTAGCGGGGGGGCGGGAGAGACC.

Worth noting for this clone: The sequenced fragment ends 3 residues before the CDR3 boundary, so the rest is inferred from the germline J gene. The J gene is TRBJ1-4, the V gene TRBV5-6; D is uncertain. Germline CDR1 and CDR2: SGHDT and YYEEEE. Deletions cut 0 bases from V and 8 bases from J, with 14 bases between. The CDR3 totals 15 residues. The CDR3 DNA, read in part, is TGTGCCAGCAGCTTGGTGTCAGTCACCGTGGAAAAA. It specifies CASSLVSVTVEK. The entire CDR3 reads CASSLVSVTVEKLFF.

Points on this clone: The read terminates 3 residues before the CDR3 end, so the remaining end is supplied by the germline J gene. The V call is TRBV19, the J call TRBJ1-5; D is unresolved. CDR1 is LNHDA and CDR2 is SQIVND in the germline V gene (reference sequence). Trimming took off 6 bases at V and 7 bases at J, with 13 bases between the two ends. The CDR3 is 13 residues long. CDR3 region: CASRSGIGQPQHF. The covered CDR3 bases are TGTGCCAGTAGGTCCGGAATCGGGCAGCCC.

Turning to this clone: Coverage ceases 3 residues before the CDR3 finishes, and the germline J gene fills in the end. This specimen includes other DNA sequences encoding the same CDR3. The V and J genes are TRBV7-9 and TRBJ2-3; TRBD1 might be the D (6 bases). From germline, CDR1 is SEHNR and CDR2 FQNEAQ (reference sequence). V was trimmed by 7 bases and J by 3 bases, leaving 11 bases between them. The CDR3 contains 13 residues. Partial CDR3 DNA: TGTGCCAGCAAACAGGGAGCAACAGATACG. This codes for CASKQGATDT. The CDR3, in full, reads CASKQGATDTQYF.

Concerning this clone: The read stops 3 residues short of the end of the CDR3; the missing end is completed from the germline J gene. J is TRBJ2-1 and V is TRBV6-2 or TRBV6-3, with D possibly TRBD2 on 6 matching bases. From germline, CDR1 is MNHEY and CDR2 SVGEGT. Trimming cost V 7 bases and J 4 bases, with 20 bases left between them. This CDR3 has 16 amino acids. Incomplete CDR3 DNA: TGTGCCAGCAATCAACTAGCTCAATCTCCGTACAATGAG. Its protein is CASNQLAQSPYNE. The full CDR3 protein is CASNQLAQSPYNEQFF.

The CDR3 DNA, read in part, is TGTGCCAGCAGGCCCGGGACTAGCGCAGCCACCGGGGAG. Its protein product is CASRPGTSAATGE. The entire CDR3 sequence reads CASRPGTSAATGELFF. This rearrangement joins TRBV5-4 to TRBJ2-2, with 10 bases identical to TRBD2. The CDR3 end falls 3 residues outside the read, so it is completed with the germline J gene. The CDR3 covers 16 residues. The V segment lost 5 bases and the J segment 4 bases; nucleotides outside the gene matches: 8. Germline values: CDR1 SGHNT, CDR2 YYREEE (reference sequence).

Worth noting for this clone: The observed sequence ends 3 residues before the CDR3 terminus, with the missing tail filled in from the germline J gene. The V gene is TRBV20-1, the J gene TRBJ1-5; TRBD1 matches 11 bases. V lost 6 bases to trimming and J lost 4 bases; unmatched junction nucleotides: 5. Germline CDR1 DFQATT, CDR2 SNEGSKA (reference sequence). The CDR3 contains 14 residues. The covered CDR3 bases are TGCAGTGCCAGGACAGGGGGCGGGAATCAGCCC. The encoded protein is CSARTGGGNQP. The entire CDR3 reads CSARTGGGNQPQHF.

Notes on this clone: The CDR3 end falls 3 residues outside the read, so it is completed with the germline J gene. The V call is TRBV28, the J call TRBJ1-2; TRBD1 agrees at 8 bases. The CDR3 loop spans 14 amino acids. J gave up 5 bases and V 5 bases, and 7 bases lay outside the gene matches. Germline V gives CDR1 MDHEN, CDR2 SYDVKM. The CDR3 bases that were read are TGTGCCAGCAGTCCCGGGACAGGCACTTATGGC. Translating gives CASSPGTGTYG. The full-length CDR3 reads as CASSPGTGTYGYTF.